This entry describes one T cell receptor beta chain. Its antigen remains unidentified. The source of the sample is a study of cytomegalovirus exposure and HLA in healthy donors. Study findings and constraints: A later analysis showed TCR association rates differing by HLA locus, peaking at DRB1 and lowest at HLA-C. Researchers counted some 150 TCR beta chains as cytomegalovirus-associated.

CDR3 length: 15 residues. The germline V and J ends were trimmed by 3 bases and 0 bases, with 11 bases remaining between them. CDR1 and CDR2 (germline): SGHNT, YENEEA. Primers included in the PCR were 60 Vbeta and 13 Jbeta primers. Per the original data handling: As a later analysis found, there were 70 million to 100 million unique TCR beta chains, of which about 10 million were shared. Data came from immunoSEQ multiplex PCR; TCRdb stores just in-frame clones and leaves some out. V and J calls and clone size follow that table, whereas D and trimming were derived from the DNA. The data contain about 150,000 clones, 75% of them singletons.

Source material: PBMCs. V gene TRBV11-3 combines with J gene TRBJ1-1; D gene ambiguous. The source of this sequence is a man aged 25-45 years in good health and CMV-seronegative. The CDR3 is CASSFPPTLNTEAFF. The DNA of the CDR3 is TGTGCCAGCAGCTTCCCTCCTACCTTGAACACTGAAGCTTTCTTT.